The 8 T cell receptor beta chains in this list originate from one sample, sequenced in a study of neurological immune-mediated disorders. TCRdb re-called the 5' RACE reads through MiXCR, storing one row per CDR3 protein. The repertoire includes some 53,000 distinct CDR3 sequences, approximately 16% of them detected once, and more than 3.5% sits in the top ten. The sample consisted of PBMCs. These receptors all stem from a man between 60 and 70 years old in good health.

This clonotype appeared many times. V and J are TRBV5-1 and TRBJ2-3; 14 bases align to TRBD2. Germline V gene sequence: CDR1 SGHRS, CDR2 YFSETQ. CDR3 length equals 16 residues. V lost 4 bases and J lost 6; bases outside the gene matches: 7. In nucleotides, the CDR3 is TGCGCCAGCAGCACCGGGACTAGCGGGAGAGGTGATACGCAGTATTTT. Translating it yields CASSTGTSGRGDTQYF.

This clonotype has just a few counts. The V call is TRBV5-1, the J call TRBJ2-6; 9 bases agree with TRBD1. The CDR3 totals 18 residues. The germline V gene encodes CDR1 SGHRS and CDR2 YFSETQ. Losses at the gene ends were 4 bases for V and 0 bases for J; bases not matched to a gene: 8. The CDR3 here is CASSGGTGPISGANVLTF. In DNA, the CDR3 is TGCGCCAGCAGCGGGGGGACAGGGCCCATCTCTGGGGCCAACGTCCTGACTTTC.

This clonotype was recorded many times. The chain carries TRBV10-2 and TRBJ2-7; either TRBD1 or TRBD2 may fit D (5 bases each). Trimming stripped 7 bases from V and 0 bases from J, with 16 bases between. Germline CDR1 is WSHSY and CDR2 is SAAADI. This CDR3 region has 15 residues. The CDR3 region is CASTERGRSSYEQYF. CDR3 coding DNA: TGCGCCAGCACAGAGAGGGGACGGAGCTCCTACGAGCAGTACTTC.

This clonotype was observed at least ten times. The gene calls are TRBV29-1 and TRBJ2-1; 7 nucleotides align to TRBD2. The length of the CDR3 is 16 residues. Germline values: CDR1 SQVTM, CDR2 ANQGSEA. DNA of the CDR3: TGCAGAGCTACCAAAGGGAGCGGGGATTCCTACAATGAGCAGTTCTTC. Protein product: CRATKGSGDSYNEQFF.

This chain uses TRBV20-1 with TRBJ1-1; no reliable D call. The CDR3 consists of 14 residues. Germline assignment: CDR1 DFQATT and CDR2 SNEGSKA (reference sequence). Trimming pared 6 bases from V and 1 base from J, leaving 15 bases between. CDR3: CSAVQWFRNTEAFF. The CDR3 bases are TGCAGTGCGGTACAGTGGTTTCGGAACACTGAAGCTTTCTTT.

This clonotype appeared many times. The chain recombines TRBV7-3 with TRBJ2-1; 8 bases fit TRBD2. Germline CDR1 is SGHTA and CDR2 is FQGTGA. CDR3 length: 14 amino acids. J was trimmed by 7 bases and V by 5 bases; bases with no gene match: 7. The CDR3 region is CASSPGGLENEQFF. The CDR3 DNA follows: TGTGCCAGCAGCCCCGGGGGACTAGAGAATGAGCAGTTCTTC.

There are many counts of this clonotype. The chain joins TRBV5-1 to TRBJ1-6; 7 bases map to TRBD1. Germline values: CDR1 SGHRS, CDR2 YFSETQ. Unmatched junction bases numbered 5, after V lost 2 bases and J lost 9 bases. The CDR3 is 14 amino acids. The chain's CDR3 is CASSLGQETSPLHF. CDR3 DNA sequence: TGCGCCAGCAGCTTAGGACAGGAGACTTCACCCCTCCACTTT.

This clonotype was recorded many times. The J gene is TRBJ1-2, the V gene TRBV9, with 9 bases matching TRBD1. The CDR3 extends over 15 amino acids. V gave up 0 bases and J gave up 6 bases; unmatched junction bases: 6. From germline, CDR1 is SGDLS and CDR2 YYNGEE. In DNA form, the CDR3 reads TGTGCCAGCAGCGTAGGTCAGGGACAGGGAAATGGCTACACCTTC. Its protein product is CASSVGQGQGNGYTF. Together with reference TRBV9 and TRBJ1-2, the CDR3 gives the full variable domain: DSGVTQTPKHLITATGQRVTLRCSPRSGDLSVYWYQQSLDQGLQFLIQYYNGEERAKGNILERFSAQQFPDLHSELNLSSLELGDSALYFCASSVGQGQGNGYTFGSGTRLTVV.